This T cell receptor (beta chain) comes out of a study of TIL therapy for anti-PD-1-resistant metastatic lung cancer. This was the immunoSEQ v3 assay. Sequencing depth was 1.5 million to 2 million read pairs for survey level, roughly 4.5-6 million for deep. The repertoire was sequenced with immunoSEQ multiplex PCR; TCRdb's copy has only in-frame clones and lacks some. Of 20,000 to 30,000 clones in the sample, 60% to 80% are singletons; the top ten hold roughly 16%. Noted time point: pre-treatment sample, taken before nivolumab and TIL therapy. The tumor samples were excised metastases, mostly pleural nodules or supraclavicular lymph nodes. Adults with stage 4 NSCLC were enrolled in a phase I trial. V lost 3 bases and J lost 4, with 10 bases in between. The CDR3 consists of 12 residues. Germline CDR1 is GTSNPN and CDR2 is SVGIG (reference sequence).

This TCR came from a woman between 30 and 85 years old with non-small cell lung cancer. The V gene is TRBV30, the J gene TRBJ2-7, with unresolved D. Sequencing was performed on tumor tissue, taken at baseline. CDR3 DNA: TGTGCCTGGAGCCCGAACGGATACGAGCAGTACTTC. Its protein product is CAWSPNGYEQYF.